This T cell receptor beta chain was retrieved from a study of T cell clonality in common variable immunodeficiency. Whole-study results and caveats: Patient heterogeneity in the CVID cohort limited correlations between repertoire features and clinical complications.

Donors gave about 5 to 8.5 ml heparinized peripheral whole blood. Profiled with immunoSEQ multiplex PCR; TCRdb holds only in-frame clones, not every one. Found here are 40,000 to 45,000 clones, no singletons; the ten largest cover approximately 1.3%. This clone was counted only a few times. What it binds is not known. The sequenced fragment ends 3 residues before the CDR3 boundary, so the rest is inferred from the germline J gene. Germline V gives CDR1 KGHSH, CDR2 LQKENI. The CDR3 contains 15 residues. V and J are TRBV18 and TRBJ1-2; D might be TRBD1 (5 bases). This clonotype was sampled from a person aged 18 to 75 in good health. Specimen: peripheral blood mononuclear cells. The covered CDR3 bases are TGTGCCAGCTCACAACAGGACCTGGGCGTCAATGAC. Residues: CASSQQDLGVND. The CDR3 as a whole reads CASSQQDLGVNDYTF.